These 11 T cell receptor beta chains came from one sample sequenced in a study of regulatory T cells in long-lasting Graves disease. Time point: newly diagnosed GD, antithyroid drugs for less than 3 months. Generation of the TCR library employed RNA extracted from PBMCs. With iRepertoire HTBI primers and Arm-PCR of CDR3 regions, TCR beta libraries were built. TCRdb re-analysed the multiplex PCR reads in MiXCR, keeping a single row per CDR3 protein. Of 350,000 to 450,000 distinct CDR3 sequences detected, around 15% appear once; the ten largest clones hold less than 35%. The same data also went into a second study, on T cells in Graves' hyperthyroidism and ophthalmopathy.

Source: peripheral blood mononuclear cells (PBMCs), taken at new diagnosis, from a patient treated with antithyroid drugs. These receptors all stem from a man in his forties with Graves disease.

This clonotype was counted many times. The rearrangement joins TRBV28 to TRBJ2-3, with D possibly matching TRBD1 (5 bases). The germline gives CDR1 MDHEN, CDR2 SYDVKM. The CDR3 sequence is 16 residues long. Deletions cut 3 bases from V and 2 bases from J, with 15 bases between. The chain's CDR3 is CASSFLQGGITDTQYF. In DNA form, the CDR3 reads TGTGCCAGCAGTTTTCTGCAGGGTGGTATCACAGATACGCAGTATTTT.

This clonotype was seen more than once but under ten times. This chain joins TRBV6-4 and TRBJ2-2; D might be TRBD2 (5 bases). Trimming pared 3 bases from V and 6 bases from J, leaving 11 bases between. Per germline, CDR1 MRHNA and CDR2 SNTAGT. This CDR3 is built from 14 residues. The CDR3 protein is CASSDSAEAGELFF. CDR3 bases: TGTGCCAGCAGTGATTCAGCGGAGGCCGGGGAGCTGTTTTTT.

This chain uses TRBV29-1 with TRBJ2-1; 8 nucleotides line up with TRBD1. CDR3 length: 11 amino acids. CDR1 is SQVTM and CDR2 is ANQGSEA in the germline V gene. The CDR3 sequence: CSATGGPSQFF. CDR3 DNA sequence: TGCAGTGCCACAGGGGGTCCAAGTCAGTTCTTC.

This clonotype has a count of ten or more. This chain uses TRBV28 with TRBJ2-1; possible D gene TRBD2, 6 bases. The CDR3 sequence is 15 residues long. The germline V and J ends were trimmed by 5 bases and 3 bases, with 14 bases remaining between them. Germline lookup yields CDR1 MDHEN and CDR2 SYDVKM. CDR3 in amino acids: CASSPLEGGYNEQFF. The CDR3 DNA is TGTGCCAGCAGTCCGTTGGAGGGTGGCTACAATGAGCAGTTCTTC.

This clonotype was observed many times. The V and J genes are TRBV20-1 and TRBJ2-7; no definite D call. V lost 0 bases to trimming and J lost 7 bases, with 19 bases between them. From germline, CDR1 is DFQATT and CDR2 SNEGSKA (reference sequence). CDR3 length: 15 residues. CDR3 region: CSARDMDDLDVEQYF. CDR3 nucleotides: TGCAGTGCTAGAGATATGGACGACTTAGATGTGGAGCAGTACTTC.

With respect to this clonotype: A single base separates this from a much larger clone, so it may be a read error. V is TRBV7-3 and J is TRBJ1-4; the match to TRBD1 covers 10 bases. J lost 8 bases, V lost 3 bases, and 9 bases had no gene match. The CDR3 has 16 amino acids. Germline values: CDR1 SGHTA, CDR2 FQGTGA. The chain's CDR3 is CASSFPGQGPEEKLFF. The DNA of the CDR3 is TGTGCCAGCAGCTTTCCGGGACAGGGGCCGGAAGAAAAACTGTTTTTT.

The CDR3 loop is CASSQNRGHSNQPQYF. In nucleotides, the CDR3 is TGTGCCAGCTCTCAGAACAGGGGGCATAGCAATCAGCCCCAGTATTTT. This rearrangement joins TRBV18 to TRBJ1-5, with 9 bases identical to TRBD1. The closer fit of TRBJ2-3 to the DNA end suggests the J call may be wrong. The CDR3 has 16 amino acids. CDR1 and CDR2 from the germline V gene are KGHSH and LQKENI.

This clonotype was seen at least ten times. The chain recombines TRBV7-9 with TRBJ2-1; 7 bases fit TRBD2. Germline values: CDR1 SEHNR, CDR2 FQNEAQ (reference sequence). V lost 1 base to trimming and J lost 11 bases; unmatched junction nucleotides: 2. This CDR3 has 12 amino acids. The CDR3 DNA is TGTGCCAGCAGCTTAGGGGAGGGTCAGCAGTTCTTC. This codes for CASSLGEGQQFF. The variable domain in full, completed from reference TRBV7-9 and TRBJ2-1, reads DTGVSQNPRHKITKRGQNVTFRCDPISEHNRLYWYRQTLGQGPEFLTYFQNEAQLEKSRLLSDRFSAERPKGSFSTLEIQRTEQGDSAMYLCASSLGEGQQFFGPGTRLTVL.

The V gene is TRBV15, the J gene TRBJ1-2; TRBD1 matches 10 bases. Germline lookup yields CDR1 LNHNV and CDR2 YYDKDF (reference sequence). J was trimmed by 6 bases and V by 1 base; bases with no gene match: 2. The length of the CDR3 is 14 residues. As DNA, the CDR3 is TGTGCCACCAGCAGAGGACAGGGGGCCCATGGCTACACCTTC. This translates into CATSRGQGAHGYTF. Using reference TRBV15 and TRBJ1-2 for the parts outside the CDR3, the full variable domain is DAMVIQNPRYQVTQFGKPVTLSCSQTLNHNVMYWYQQKSSQAPKLLFHYYDKDFNNEADTPDNFQSRRPNTSFCFLDIRSPGLGDTAMYLCATSRGQGAHGYTFGSGTRLTVV.

The chain couples TRBV5-1 to TRBJ2-5; D call uncertain. Germline loops: CDR1 SGHRS, CDR2 YFSETQ. This CDR3 contains 15 residues. V lost 2 bases, J lost 1 base, and 12 bases lay in between. The CDR3 sequence is CASSFAAGTQETQYF. The CDR3 bases are TGCGCCAGCAGCTTCGCAGCCGGAACCCAAGAGACCCAGTACTTC.

This clonotype was recorded at least ten times. The chain has TRBV9 and TRBJ2-6; D ambiguous. Germline CDR1 reads SGDLS; CDR2 reads YYNGEE. V was pared by 0 bases and J by 0 bases, with 4 bases between. The CDR3 runs 15 residues. The CDR3, as DNA: TGTGCCAGCAGCGTAGAGCGCTCTGGGGCCAACGTCCTGACTTTC. This encodes CASSVERSGANVLTF.